Listed below are T cell receptor beta chains from one sample, sequenced in a study of shared clonotypes between healthy human individuals. TCRdb's table, derived via immunoSEQ multiplex PCR, lists solely in-frame clones and lacks some. The sample lists approximately 1.9 million clones; just over 90% were seen once. The sequencing sample was made of naive CD8+ T cells from PBMCs. Receptors were obtained from a man in his late teens or twenties in good health. Some clones in this sample may be carry-over from other donors' samples. Each CDR3 is given with its conserved first and last residue. The D gene is left open where the match is weak. The size entry is marked missing in some rows and otherwise reads once, few, many or a size class.

clone size,J gene,D gene,V gene,CDR3 DNA,CDR3 protein
.,TRBJ1-1,.,TRBV30,TGTGCCTGGAGTGAGAGGGGAAATCGCATGAACACTGAAGCTTTCTTT,CAWSERGNRMNTEAFF
.,TRBJ1-1,.,TRBV28,TGTGCCAGCACCCTGACCGGGAACACTGAAGCTTTCTTT,CASTLTGNTEAFF
.,TRBJ2-7,TRBD1,TRBV28,TGTGCCAGCCGGGACAGTCCCTCCTACGAGCAGTACTTC,CASRDSPSYEQYF
.,TRBJ1-1,.,TRBV19,TGTGCCAGTAGACCCAATGGGAACACTGAAGCTTTCTTT,CASRPNGNTEAFF
few,TRBJ2-2,TRBD2,TRBV27,TGTGCCAGCAGTTTACTCGGGACTAGCGGGAGTACCGGGGAGCTGTTTTTT,CASSLLGTSGSTGELFF
.,TRBJ2-5,.,TRBV5-1,TGCGCCAGCAGCTTGGGAACTCTCAACCAAGAGACCCAGTACTTC,CASSLGTLNQETQYF
.,TRBJ2-7,TRBD1,TRBV7-8,TGTGCCAGCAGCTTATCCCAGGGGGCCTACGAGCAGTACTTC,CASSLSQGAYEQYF
.,TRBJ1-3,.,TRBV2,TGTGCCAGCAGTGAAGAGGATCGGGTTGGAAACACCATATATTTT,CASSEEDRVGNTIYF
.,TRBJ2-2,.,TRBV9,TGTGCCAGCAGCCCCTCAGATCTGTACGCCGGGGAGCTGTTTTTT,CASSPSDLYAGELFF
.,TRBJ2-3,.,TRBV4-1,TGCGCCAGCTCCCGCGGGGCCCGGTCTTCCACAGATACGCAGTATTTT,CASSRGARSSTDTQYF
.,TRBJ2-7,.,TRBV7-8,TGTGCCAGCAGCTTAGATGGGCACCGAGCTTACTACGAGCAGTACTTC,CASSLDGHRAYYEQYF
.,TRBJ2-2,.,TRBV2,TGTGCCAGCAGTGACCTACTAGCGAACACCGGGGAGCTGTTTTTT,CASSDLLANTGELFF
.,TRBJ2-3,.,TRBV11-2,TGTGCCAGCGGCCATTCCTACAGGGTTCAAGGGACAGATACGCAGTATTTT,CASGHSYRVQGTDTQYF
.,TRBJ2-5,.,TRBV6-4,TGTGCCAGCAGTGACTCAGGTCCTGCGGGACTCGGGGAGACCCAGTACTTC,CASSDSGPAGLGETQYF
once,TRBJ2-4,TRBD1,TRBV14,TGTGCCAGCAGCCAAGATCCGGACAGGATAAACATTCAGTACTTC,CASSQDPDRINIQYF
.,TRBJ1-5,.,TRBV5-8,TGTGCCAGCAGCCGGAACAGGGTGTTGAGCAATCAGCCCCAGCATTTT,CASSRNRVLSNQPQHF
.,TRBJ2-5,.,TRBV7-8,TGTGCCAGCAGCTTATTGACCCAACCAGCGACCCAGTACTTC,CASSLLTQPATQYF
.,TRBJ2-2,TRBD2,TRBV4-1,TGCGCCAGCAGCCAAATTTGGACTAGCCATTCTGGCACCGGGGAGCTGTTTTTT,CASSQIWTSHSGTGELFF
.,TRBJ2-7,.,TRBV6-1,TGTGCCAGCTCCAACAGGGTAATATACGAGCAGTACTTC,CASSNRVIYEQYF
.,TRBJ1-5,.,TRBV28,TGTGCCAGCCGGCTGGTCGGGTATCCTGATCAGCCCCAGCATTTT,CASRLVGYPDQPQHF
.,TRBJ2-2,.,TRBV15,TGTGCCACCAGCAGAGTGACCGGGGAGCTGTTTTTT,CATSRVTGELFF
.,TRBJ2-2,TRBD1,TRBV7-9,TGTGCCAGCAGAATCCCGGGACAGGTTCCCGGGGAGCTGTTTTTT,CASRIPGQVPGELFF
.,TRBJ2-7,.,TRBV5-6,TGTGCCAGCAGCGAGGGCGGGGCGAGATACGAGCAGTACTTC,CASSEGGARYEQYF
.,TRBJ2-7,TRBD2,TRBV27,TGTGCCAGCAGTCCTATGCCGGGACTAGCGGGTGAAGGGTACGAGCAGTACTTC,CASSPMPGLAGEGYEQYF
.,TRBJ2-5,.,TRBV7-8,TGTGCCAGCAGCTTATTCGGTCAGCAAGAGACCCAGTACTTC,CASSLFGQQETQYF
.,TRBJ1-5,.,TRBV5-5,TGTGCCAGCAGCTTGGTCCTCGCAGGGACAATCGGCAATCAGCCCCAGCATTTT,CASSLVLAGTIGNQPQHF
.,TRBJ1-2,.,TRBV7-2,TGTGCCAGCAGCTTACTGTCAGGGAGTGACTATGGCTACACCTTC,CASSLLSGSDYGYTF
.,TRBJ2-6,.,TRBV6-1,TGTGCCAGCAGTAGCAGCCGGTCCGGGGCCAACGTCCTGACTTTC,CASSSSRSGANVLTF
.,TRBJ2-7,TRBD2,TRBV4-3,TGCGCCAGCAGCCAAGATCGGCTAGCGGGAGTTGGGCAGTACTTC,CASSQDRLAGVGQYF
.,TRBJ2-7,.,TRBV5-6,TGTGCCAGCAGCAATCAGGGGTATAATTGGTACGAGCAGTACTTC,CASSNQGYNWYEQYF
.,TRBJ1-5,.,TRBV27,TGTGCCAGCAGTTTTTACGTTGGGGGCGTGATTCAGCCCCAGCATTTT,CASSFYVGGVIQPQHF
.,TRBJ1-1,.,TRBV11-2,TGTGCCAGCAGCTTAACCGGGGCGAACACTGAAGCTTTCTTT,CASSLTGANTEAFF
.,TRBJ1-4,.,TRBV9,TGTGCCAGCAGCGTAGATTCGGGGCTTGCTAATGAAAAACTGTTTTTT,CASSVDSGLANEKLFF
once,TRBJ2-1,TRBD2,TRBV27,TGTGCCAGCAGTTTAGTACTAGCGGGAGGGCCGAGGAATGAGCAGTTCTTC,CASSLVLAGGPRNEQFF
.,TRBJ1-1,TRBD1,TRBV18,TGTGCCAGCTCACCACAGGGGGCTAGGAACACTGAAGCTTTCTTT,CASSPQGARNTEAFF
.,TRBJ2-7,TRBD1,TRBV11-2,TGTGCCAGCAGCCCGGGGACAGGGAAATACGAGCAGTACTTC,CASSPGTGKYEQYF
.,TRBJ1-1,.,TRBV4-1,TGCGCCAGCAGCCAAGAGAACAGGCTGACGGGGTTCACTGAAGCTTTCTTT,CASSQENRLTGFTEAFF